The present T cell receptor (beta chain) was sequenced within a study of chemoradiotherapy in HPV16-positive cancers. Using immunoSEQ multiplex PCR, the repertoire was profiled, and TCRdb retains in-frame clones only, with some absent. In the table there are about 2,700 clones, more than 85% of which are singletons. Findings and caveats of the study: Non-HPV-specific T cells did not expand in tumors during treatment, whereas candidate HPV-specific clones and E7-related motifs did.

For this clone: Its antigen is as yet unknown.

The specimen comprised tumor tissue, sampled from a patient who underwent chemoradiotherapy. This TCR was sampled from a human donor with HPV-associated anogenital cancer.

CDR3 loop: CASSLGTSGSDEQFF. CDR3 DNA: TGTGCCAGCAGCTTAGGGACTAGCGGGAGCGATGAGCAGTTCTTC. The J gene is TRBJ2-1, the V gene TRBV7-3; 14 nucleotides line up with TRBD2. Per the germline V gene, CDR1 is SGHTA and CDR2 is FQGTGA. J was trimmed by 8 bases and V by 2 bases; bases with no gene match: 2. This CDR3 is built from 15 residues.